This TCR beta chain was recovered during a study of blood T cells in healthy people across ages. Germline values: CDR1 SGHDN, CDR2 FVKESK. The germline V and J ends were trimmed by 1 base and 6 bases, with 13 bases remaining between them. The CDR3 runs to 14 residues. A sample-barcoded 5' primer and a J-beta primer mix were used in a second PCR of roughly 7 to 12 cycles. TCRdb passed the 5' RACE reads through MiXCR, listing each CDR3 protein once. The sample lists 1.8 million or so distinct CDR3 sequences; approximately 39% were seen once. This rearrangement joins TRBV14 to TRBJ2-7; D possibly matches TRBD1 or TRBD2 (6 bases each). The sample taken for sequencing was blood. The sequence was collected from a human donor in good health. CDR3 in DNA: TGTGCCAGCAGCCAAGGAGGGGGGAGACTCGAGCAGTACTTC. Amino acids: CASSQGGGRLEQYF.